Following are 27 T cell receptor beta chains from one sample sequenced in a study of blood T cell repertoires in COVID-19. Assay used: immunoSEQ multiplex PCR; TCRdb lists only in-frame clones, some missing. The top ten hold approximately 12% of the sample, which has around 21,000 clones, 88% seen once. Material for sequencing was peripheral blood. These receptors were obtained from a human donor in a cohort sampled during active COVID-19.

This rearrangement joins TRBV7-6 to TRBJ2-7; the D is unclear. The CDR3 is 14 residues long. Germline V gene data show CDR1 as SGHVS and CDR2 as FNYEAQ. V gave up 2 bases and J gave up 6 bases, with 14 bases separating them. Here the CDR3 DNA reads TGTGCCAGCAGCTTATCGGTCGTTGCGATCGAGCAGTACTTC. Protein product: CASSLSVVAIEQYF.

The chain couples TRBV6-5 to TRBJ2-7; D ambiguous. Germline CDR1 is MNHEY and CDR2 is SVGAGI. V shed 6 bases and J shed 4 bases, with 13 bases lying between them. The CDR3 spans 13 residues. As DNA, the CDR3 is TGTGCCAGCAGCCCAACGGGTCTTTACGAGCAGTACTTC. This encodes CASSPTGLYEQYF.

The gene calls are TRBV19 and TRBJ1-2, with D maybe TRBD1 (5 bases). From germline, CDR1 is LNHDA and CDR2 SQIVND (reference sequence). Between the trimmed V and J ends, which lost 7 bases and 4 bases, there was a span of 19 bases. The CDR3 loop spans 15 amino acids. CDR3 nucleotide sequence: TGTGCCAGTACCCAAGGGGAGGGGCTGACCTATGGCTACACCTTC. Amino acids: CASTQGEGLTYGYTF.

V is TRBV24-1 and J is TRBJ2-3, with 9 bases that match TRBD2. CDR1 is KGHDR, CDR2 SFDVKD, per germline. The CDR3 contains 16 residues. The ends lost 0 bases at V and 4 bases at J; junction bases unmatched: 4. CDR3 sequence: CATSDLSASGADTQYF. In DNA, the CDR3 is TGTGCCACCAGTGATTTGTCGGCTAGCGGGGCAGATACGCAGTATTTT.

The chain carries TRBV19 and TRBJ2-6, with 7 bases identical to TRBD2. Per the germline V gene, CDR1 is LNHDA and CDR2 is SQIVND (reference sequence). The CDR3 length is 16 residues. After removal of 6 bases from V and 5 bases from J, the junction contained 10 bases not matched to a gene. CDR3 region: CASRGGNPPRANVLTF. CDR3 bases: TGTGCCAGTAGGGGGGGGAACCCCCCCAGGGCCAACGTCCTGACTTTC.

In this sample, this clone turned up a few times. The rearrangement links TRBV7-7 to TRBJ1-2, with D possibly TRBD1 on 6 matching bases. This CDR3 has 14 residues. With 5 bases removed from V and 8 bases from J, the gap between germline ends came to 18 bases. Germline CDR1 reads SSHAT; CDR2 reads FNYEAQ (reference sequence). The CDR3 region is CASSINEAGDGYTF. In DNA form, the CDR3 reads TGTGCCAGCAGCATCAACGAGGCAGGGGACGGCTACACCTTC. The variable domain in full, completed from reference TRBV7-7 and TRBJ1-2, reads GAGVSQSPRYKVTKRGQDVTLRCDPISSHATLYWYQQALGQGPEFLTYFNYEAQPDKSGLPSDRFSAERPEGSISTLTIQRTEQRDSAMYRCASSINEAGDGYTFGSGTRLTVV.

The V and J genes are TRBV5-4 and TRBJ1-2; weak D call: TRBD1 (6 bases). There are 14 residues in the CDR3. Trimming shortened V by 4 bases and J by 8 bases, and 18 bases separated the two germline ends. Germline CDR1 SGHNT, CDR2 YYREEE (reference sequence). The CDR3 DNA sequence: TGTGCCAGCAGCCTGCTACAAGACAGGAGGGGCTACACCTTC. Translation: CASSLLQDRRGYTF.

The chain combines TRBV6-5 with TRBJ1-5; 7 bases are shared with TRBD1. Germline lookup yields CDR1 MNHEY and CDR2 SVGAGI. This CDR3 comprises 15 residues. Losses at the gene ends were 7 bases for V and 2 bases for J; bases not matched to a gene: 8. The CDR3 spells CASTRQTGGNQPQHF. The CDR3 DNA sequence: TGTGCCAGCACCCGACAAACAGGGGGCAATCAGCCCCAGCATTTT.

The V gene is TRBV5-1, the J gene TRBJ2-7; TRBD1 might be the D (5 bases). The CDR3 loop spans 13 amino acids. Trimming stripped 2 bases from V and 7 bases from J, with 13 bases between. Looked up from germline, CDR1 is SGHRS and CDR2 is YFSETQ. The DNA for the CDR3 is TGCGCCAGCAGCTTAACAGGTTCTCGGGAGCAGTACTTC. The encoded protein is CASSLTGSREQYF.

The CDR3 reads CASSQSVLSTEAFF. In nucleotides, the CDR3 is TGTGCCAGCAGCCAGAGCGTGCTGAGCACTGAAGCTTTCTTT. This sequence joins TRBV3-1 (or the pseudogene TRBV3-2) and TRBJ1-1; D gene unclear. Germline V gives CDR1 LGHDT, CDR2 YNNKEL (reference sequence). V dropped 3 bases and J dropped 4 bases, with 12 bases sitting between them. CDR3 length: 14 residues.

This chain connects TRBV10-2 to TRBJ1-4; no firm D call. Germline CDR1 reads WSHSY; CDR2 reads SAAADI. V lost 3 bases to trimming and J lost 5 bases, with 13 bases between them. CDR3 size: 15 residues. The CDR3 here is CASSESSVLNEKLFF. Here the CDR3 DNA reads TGCGCCAGCAGTGAATCTAGTGTCCTAAATGAAAAACTGTTTTTT.

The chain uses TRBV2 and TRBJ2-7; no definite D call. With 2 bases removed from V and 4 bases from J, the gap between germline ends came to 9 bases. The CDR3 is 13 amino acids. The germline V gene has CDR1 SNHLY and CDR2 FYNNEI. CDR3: CASSELQVYEQYF. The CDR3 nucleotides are TGTGCCAGCAGTGAACTGCAGGTTTACGAGCAGTACTTC.

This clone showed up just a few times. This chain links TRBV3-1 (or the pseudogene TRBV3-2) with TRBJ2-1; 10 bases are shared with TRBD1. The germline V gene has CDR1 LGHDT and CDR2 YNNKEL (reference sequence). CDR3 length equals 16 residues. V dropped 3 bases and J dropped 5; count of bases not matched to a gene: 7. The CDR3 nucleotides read TGTGCCAGCAGCCAGGTGACAGGGGGCGGCCACAATGAGCAGTTCTTC. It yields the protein CASSQVTGGGHNEQFF.

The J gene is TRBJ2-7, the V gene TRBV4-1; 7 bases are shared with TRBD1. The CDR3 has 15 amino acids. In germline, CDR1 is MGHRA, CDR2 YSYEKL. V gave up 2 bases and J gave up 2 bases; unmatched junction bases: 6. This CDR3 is CASSQNRGLTYEQYF. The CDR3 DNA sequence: TGCGCCAGCAGCCAAAACAGGGGCCTTACCTACGAGCAGTACTTC.

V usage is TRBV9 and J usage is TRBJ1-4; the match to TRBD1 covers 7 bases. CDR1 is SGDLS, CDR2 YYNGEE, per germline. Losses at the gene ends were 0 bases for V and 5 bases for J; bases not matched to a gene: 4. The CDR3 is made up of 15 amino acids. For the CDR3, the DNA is TGTGCCAGCAGCGTAGAGGGACAGCACAATGAAAAACTGTTTTTT. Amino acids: CASSVEGQHNEKLFF.

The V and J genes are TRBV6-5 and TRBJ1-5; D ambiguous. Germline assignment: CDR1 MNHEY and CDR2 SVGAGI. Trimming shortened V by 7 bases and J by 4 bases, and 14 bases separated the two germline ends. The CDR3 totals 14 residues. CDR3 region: CASTLPGENQPQHF. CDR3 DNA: TGTGCCAGCACACTCCCTGGGGAGAATCAGCCCCAGCATTTT.

The CDR3 bases are TGTGCCAGCAGCTTAGCGTGGGGTAACAGGGGGAGAACGCGGCACGACTATGGCTACACCTTC. This codes for CASSLAWGNRGRTRHDYGYTF. This chain uses TRBV7-8 with TRBJ1-2; 8 nucleotides align to TRBD1. This CDR3 has 21 amino acids. Germline V gene data show CDR1 as SGHVS and CDR2 as FQNEAQ. V trimming: 0 bases; J trimming: 3 bases; junction bases outside the gene matches: 21.

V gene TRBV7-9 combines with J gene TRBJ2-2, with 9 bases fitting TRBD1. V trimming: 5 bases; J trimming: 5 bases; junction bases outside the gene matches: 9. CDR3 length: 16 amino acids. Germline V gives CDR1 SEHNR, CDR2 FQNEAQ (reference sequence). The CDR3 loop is CASSQARTGDTGELFF. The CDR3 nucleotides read TGTGCCAGCAGCCAGGCGCGGACAGGGGATACCGGGGAGCTGTTTTTT.

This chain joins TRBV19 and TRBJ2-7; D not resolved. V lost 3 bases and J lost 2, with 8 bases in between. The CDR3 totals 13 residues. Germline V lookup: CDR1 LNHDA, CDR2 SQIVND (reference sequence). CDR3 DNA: TGTGCCAGTAGTATCCAGGCCCCCTACGAGCAGTACTTC. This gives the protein CASSIQAPYEQYF.

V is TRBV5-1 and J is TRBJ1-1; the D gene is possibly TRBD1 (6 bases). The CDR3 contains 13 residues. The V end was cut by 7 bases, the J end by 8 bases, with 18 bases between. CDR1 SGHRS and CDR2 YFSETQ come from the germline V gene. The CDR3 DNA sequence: TGCGCCAGCGCCGATTGGGGGCCTCACGAAGCTTTCTTT. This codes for CASADWGPHEAFF.

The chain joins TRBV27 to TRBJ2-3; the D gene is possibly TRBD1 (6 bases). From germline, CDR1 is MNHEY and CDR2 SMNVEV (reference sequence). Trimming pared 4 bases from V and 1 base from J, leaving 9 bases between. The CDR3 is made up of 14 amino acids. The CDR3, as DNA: TGTGCCAGCAGTTACAGGGCAGGCACAGATACGCAGTATTTT. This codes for CASSYRAGTDTQYF.

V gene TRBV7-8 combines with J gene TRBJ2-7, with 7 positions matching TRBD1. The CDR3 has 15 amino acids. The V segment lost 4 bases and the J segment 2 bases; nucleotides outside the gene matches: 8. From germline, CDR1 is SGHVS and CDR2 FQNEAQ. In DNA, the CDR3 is TGTGCCAGCAGCTCGTCGACAGGGTTTGCCTACGAGCAGTACTTC. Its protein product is CASSSSTGFAYEQYF.

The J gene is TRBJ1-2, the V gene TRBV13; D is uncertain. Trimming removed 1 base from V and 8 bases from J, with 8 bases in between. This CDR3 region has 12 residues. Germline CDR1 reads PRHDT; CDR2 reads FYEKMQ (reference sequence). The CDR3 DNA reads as TGTGCCAGCAGCTTAGCGGGGAGCGGCTACACCTTC. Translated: CASSLAGSGYTF.

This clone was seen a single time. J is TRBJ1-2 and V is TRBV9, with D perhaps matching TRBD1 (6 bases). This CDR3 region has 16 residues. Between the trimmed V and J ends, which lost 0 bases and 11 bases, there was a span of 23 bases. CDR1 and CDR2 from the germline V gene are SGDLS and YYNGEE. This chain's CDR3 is CASSVVNRGEMRGYTF. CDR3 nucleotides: TGTGCCAGCAGCGTAGTAAACCGGGGAGAGATGAGGGGGTACACCTTC.

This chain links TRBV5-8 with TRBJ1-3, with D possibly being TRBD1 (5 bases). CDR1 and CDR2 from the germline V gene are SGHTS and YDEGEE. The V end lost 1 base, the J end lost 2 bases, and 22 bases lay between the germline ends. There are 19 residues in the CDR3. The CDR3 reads CASSLRRQILGGTGNTIYF. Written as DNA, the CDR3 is TGTGCCAGCAGCTTGAGGAGACAGATCCTAGGAGGGACTGGAAACACCATATATTTT.

In DNA, the CDR3 is TGCGCCAGCAGCTACGGGACTAACTATGGCTACACCTTC. It is translated as CASSYGTNYGYTF. The chain couples TRBV5-1 to TRBJ1-2; D not certain. Trimming removed 3 bases at V and 0 bases at J, with 6 bases between. The CDR3 is 13 residues long. Germline CDR1 and CDR2: SGHRS and YFSETQ.

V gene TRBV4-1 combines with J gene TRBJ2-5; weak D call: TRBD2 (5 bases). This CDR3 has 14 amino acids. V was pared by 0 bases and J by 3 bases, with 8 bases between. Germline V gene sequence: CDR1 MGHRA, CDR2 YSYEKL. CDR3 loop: CASSQEGSEETQYF. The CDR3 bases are TGCGCCAGCAGCCAAGAAGGTAGCGAAGAGACCCAGTACTTC.